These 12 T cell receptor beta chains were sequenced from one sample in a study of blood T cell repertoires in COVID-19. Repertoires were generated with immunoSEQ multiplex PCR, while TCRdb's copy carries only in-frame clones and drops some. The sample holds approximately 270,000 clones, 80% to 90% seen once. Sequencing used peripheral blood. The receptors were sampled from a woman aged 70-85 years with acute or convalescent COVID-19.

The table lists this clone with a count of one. As DNA, the CDR3 is TGTGCCAGCGGCGGGACAGACTATGGCTACACCTTC. Protein product: CASGGTDYGYTF. The chain employs TRBV6-5 and TRBJ1-2; 7 bases map to TRBD1. The CDR3 has 12 amino acids. V shed 8 bases and J 3 bases; nucleotides not matched to a gene: 3. The germline V gene encodes CDR1 MNHEY and CDR2 SVGAGI.

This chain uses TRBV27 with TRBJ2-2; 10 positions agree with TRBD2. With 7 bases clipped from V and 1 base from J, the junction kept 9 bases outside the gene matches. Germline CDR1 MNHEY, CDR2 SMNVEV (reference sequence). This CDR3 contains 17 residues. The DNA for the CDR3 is TGTGCCAGCACACACGGAGCGGGGGGGCTGAACACCGGGGAGCTGTTTTTT. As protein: CASTHGAGGLNTGELFF.

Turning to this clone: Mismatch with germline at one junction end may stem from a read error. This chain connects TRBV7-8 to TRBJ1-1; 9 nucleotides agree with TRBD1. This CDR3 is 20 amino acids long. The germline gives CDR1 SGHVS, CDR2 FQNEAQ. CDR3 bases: TGTGCCAGCTGCTTAACGCCATTACCCGGGACAGGGATCACGAACACTGAAGCTTTCTTT. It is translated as CASCLTPLPGTGITNTEAFF.

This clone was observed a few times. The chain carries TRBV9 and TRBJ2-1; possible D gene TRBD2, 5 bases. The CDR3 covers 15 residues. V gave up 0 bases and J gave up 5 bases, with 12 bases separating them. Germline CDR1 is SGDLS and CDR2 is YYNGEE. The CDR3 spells CASSVALPRDNEQFF. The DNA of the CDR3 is TGTGCCAGCAGCGTAGCCCTCCCGAGGGACAATGAGCAGTTCTTC.

CDR3 in amino acids: CASRAHPTGIGYTF. The CDR3 coding sequence is TGTGCCAGCAGGGCCCATCCGACAGGGATTGGCTACACCTTC. This chain connects TRBV2 to TRBJ1-2; 7 positions agree with TRBD1. The CDR3 runs 14 residues. V lost 6 bases, J lost 7 bases, and 11 bases stayed unmatched. The germline V gene has CDR1 SNHLY and CDR2 FYNNEI.

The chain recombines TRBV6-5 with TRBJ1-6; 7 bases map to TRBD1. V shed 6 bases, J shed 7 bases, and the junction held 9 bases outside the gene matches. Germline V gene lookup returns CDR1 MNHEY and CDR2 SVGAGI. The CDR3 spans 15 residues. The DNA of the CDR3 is TGTGCCAGCAGATTCGACAGGGAGCGGAATTCACCCCTCCACTTT. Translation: CASRFDRERNSPLHF.

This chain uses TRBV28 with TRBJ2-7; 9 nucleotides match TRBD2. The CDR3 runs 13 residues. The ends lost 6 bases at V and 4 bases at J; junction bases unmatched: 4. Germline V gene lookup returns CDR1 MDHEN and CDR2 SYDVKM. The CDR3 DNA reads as TGTGCCAGCAGCCCTAGCGGGGAATACGAGCAGTACTTC. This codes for CASSPSGEYEQYF.

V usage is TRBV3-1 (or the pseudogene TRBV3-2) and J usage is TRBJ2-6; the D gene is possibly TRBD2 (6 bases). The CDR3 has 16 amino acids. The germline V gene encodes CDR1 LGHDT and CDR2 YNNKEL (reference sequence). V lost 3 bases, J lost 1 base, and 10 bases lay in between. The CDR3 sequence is CASSQGGRSGANVLTF. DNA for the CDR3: TGTGCCAGCAGCCAGGGGGGAAGGTCTGGGGCCAACGTCCTGACTTTC.

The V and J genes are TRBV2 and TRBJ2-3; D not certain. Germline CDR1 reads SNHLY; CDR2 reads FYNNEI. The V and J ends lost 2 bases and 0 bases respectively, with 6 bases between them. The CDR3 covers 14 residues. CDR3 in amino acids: CASSERVSTDTQYF. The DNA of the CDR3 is TGTGCCAGCAGTGAACGAGTAAGCACAGATACGCAGTATTTT. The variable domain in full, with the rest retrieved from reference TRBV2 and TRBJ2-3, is EPEVTQTPSHQVTQMGQEVILRCVPISNHLYFYWYRQILGQKVEFLVSFYNNEISEKSEIFDDQFSVERPDGSNFTLKIRSTKLEDSAMYFCASSERVSTDTQYFGPGTRLTVL.

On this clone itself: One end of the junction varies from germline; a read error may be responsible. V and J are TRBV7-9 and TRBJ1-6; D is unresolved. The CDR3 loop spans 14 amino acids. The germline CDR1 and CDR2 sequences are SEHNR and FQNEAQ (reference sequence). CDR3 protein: CASSPDSDNSPLHF. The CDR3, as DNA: TGTGCCAGCAGCCCCGACTCCGATAATTCACCCCTCCACTTT.

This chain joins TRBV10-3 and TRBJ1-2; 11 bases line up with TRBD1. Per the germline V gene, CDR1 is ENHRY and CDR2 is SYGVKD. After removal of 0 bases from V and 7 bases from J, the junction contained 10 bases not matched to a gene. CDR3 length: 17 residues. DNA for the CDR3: TGTGCCATCAGTGAGTCCCCGCGTGTGGGGACAGGGGGTGGCTACACCTTC. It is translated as CAISESPRVGTGGGYTF.

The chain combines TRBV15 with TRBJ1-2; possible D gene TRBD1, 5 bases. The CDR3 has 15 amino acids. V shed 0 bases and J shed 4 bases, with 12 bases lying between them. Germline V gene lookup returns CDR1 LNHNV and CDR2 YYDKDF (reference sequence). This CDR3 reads CATSRDRELGYGYTF. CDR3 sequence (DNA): TGTGCCACCAGCAGAGACAGGGAATTAGGCTATGGCTACACCTTC. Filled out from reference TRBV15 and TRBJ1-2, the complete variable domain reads DAMVIQNPRYQVTQFGKPVTLSCSQTLNHNVMYWYQQKSSQAPKLLFHYYDKDFNNEADTPDNFQSRRPNTSFCFLDIRSPGLGDTAMYLCATSRDRELGYGYTFGSGTRLTVV.